Shown below are 19 T cell receptor beta chains from a single sample sequenced in a study of blood T cell repertoires in COVID-19. Assay: immunoSEQ multiplex PCR; the TCRdb copy retains only in-frame clones and omits some. Found here are some 130,000 clones, roughly 89% of them singletons; the top ten hold less than 5.5%. Material: peripheral blood. These receptor sequences come from a man aged 60-69 years with COVID-19, enrolled during active disease.

The V call is TRBV19, the J call TRBJ1-5; 9 nucleotides align to TRBD1. Germline CDR1 LNHDA, CDR2 SQIVND (reference sequence). The CDR3 covers 15 residues. The junction had 9 bases not matched to a gene; V was cut back by 7 bases and J by 5 bases. The CDR3 nucleotides are TGTGCCAGTAAACCCGGGACAGGGTTCCATCAGCCCCAGCATTTT. Translated, it gives CASKPGTGFHQPQHF.

The chain combines TRBV5-4 with TRBJ1-2; a possible D gene is TRBD1 (6 bases). V was clipped by 0 bases and J by 2 bases, with 8 bases between them. CDR1 SGHNT and CDR2 YYREEE come from the germline V gene (reference sequence). This CDR3 comprises 14 residues. This chain's CDR3 is CASSLDQGNYGYTF. The DNA for the CDR3 is TGTGCCAGCAGCTTGGATCAGGGGAACTATGGCTACACCTTC.

The chain recombines TRBV7-3 with TRBJ1-1, with D unclear. V gave up 4 bases and J gave up 4 bases, with 10 bases separating them. The CDR3 is 13 residues long. The germline CDR1 and CDR2 sequences are SGHTA and FQGTGA. CDR3 sequence: CASSSDGGTEAFF. The CDR3 bases are TGTGCCAGCAGCTCCGACGGAGGCACTGAAGCTTTCTTT.

This clone came up once. This chain uses TRBV7-2 with TRBJ2-1; 15 bases fit TRBD2. CDR1 is SGHTA, CDR2 FQGNSA, per germline. Trimming at V came to 5 bases and at J to 2 bases, leaving 4 bases not matched to a gene. This CDR3 has 17 amino acids. The CDR3 DNA sequence: TGTGCCAGCAGCCGGACTAGCGGGGGGGCCCCCTACAATGAGCAGTTCTTC. It codes for CASSRTSGGAPYNEQFF.

This clone was detected only a few times. The chain uses TRBV9 and TRBJ2-7, with D perhaps matching TRBD2 (6 bases). This CDR3 is 14 amino acids long. Germline assignment: CDR1 SGDLS and CDR2 YYNGEE. Trimming stripped 1 base from V and 4 bases from J, with 12 bases between. CDR3 nucleotides: TGTGCCAGCAGCGTATCGGACTACACTTACGAGCAGTACTTC. Translating gives CASSVSDYTYEQYF.

V is TRBV2 and J is TRBJ1-5; D is unresolved. V lost 6 bases to trimming and J lost 2 bases, with 14 bases between them. The CDR3 extends over 15 amino acids. Germline CDR1 is SNHLY and CDR2 is FYNNEI. CDR3 sequence: CASRGENLGNQPQHF. The CDR3 DNA reads as TGTGCCAGCAGGGGCGAAAACCTTGGCAATCAGCCCCAGCATTTT.

A few counts support this clone. J is TRBJ1-2 and V is TRBV7-2; 8 nucleotides match TRBD1. The ends lost 5 bases at V and 3 bases at J; junction bases unmatched: 11. The V gene's germline CDR1 is SGHTA and CDR2 FQGNSA. This CDR3 spans 16 amino acids. The CDR3 sequence: CASSATRLTGDYGYTF. The CDR3 DNA reads as TGTGCCAGCAGCGCTACCAGACTGACAGGGGACTATGGCTACACCTTC.

The J gene is TRBJ1-2, the V gene TRBV6-5; D ambiguous. The CDR3 has 13 residues. CDR1 and CDR2 from the germline V gene are MNHEY and SVGAGI. Trimming took 6 bases from V and 2 from J, leaving 10 bases between them. CDR3 sequence (DNA): TGTGCCAGCAGCAAAACGAGGAACTATGGCTACACCTTC. Translated, it gives CASSKTRNYGYTF.

The chain uses TRBV2 and TRBJ1-2; D is undetermined. Germline V lookup: CDR1 SNHLY, CDR2 FYNNEI. The CDR3 runs to 12 residues. V shed 3 bases and J shed 4 bases, with 6 bases lying between them. Written as DNA, the CDR3 is TGTGCCAGCAGTGAGGGGAGCTATGGCTACACCTTC. Protein: CASSEGSYGYTF.

The chain employs TRBV6-5 and TRBJ1-2; no definite D call. Trimming left V 3 bases short and J 7 bases short, with 18 bases between. The CDR3 has 15 residues. Germline V gene data show CDR1 as MNHEY and CDR2 as SVGAGI. The CDR3 region has the DNA TGTGCCAGCAGTTATGATGCGGATCCTCGGGGTGGCTACACCTTC. It encodes CASSYDADPRGGYTF.

This clone has just a few counts. The chain joins TRBV15 to TRBJ1-6; a weak D match, TRBD1 (6 bases). V lost 4 bases and J lost 9, with 13 bases in between. Germline V gene lookup returns CDR1 LNHNV and CDR2 YYDKDF (reference sequence). This CDR3 spans 14 amino acids. The CDR3 nucleotides read TGTGCCACCAGCAAAGGGGGGGGGAGTTCACCCCTCCACTTT. This sequence encodes CATSKGGGSSPLHF.

The V gene is TRBV5-5, the J gene TRBJ1-2, with 10 bases fitting TRBD1. Germline lookup yields CDR1 SGHKS and CDR2 YYEKEE (reference sequence). This CDR3 is built from 18 residues. J was trimmed by 5 bases and V by 2 bases; bases with no gene match: 15. Here the CDR3 DNA reads TGTGCCAGCAGCTTCCCGGATAGTCGCGGGACAGGGGCTTATGGCTACACCTTC. This gives the protein CASSFPDSRGTGAYGYTF.

V is TRBV7-8 and J is TRBJ1-1, with 7 bases identical to TRBD1. Germline V gene data show CDR1 as SGHVS and CDR2 as FQNEAQ. This CDR3 has 15 residues. The V gene end was trimmed by 5 bases and the J gene end by 6 bases; junction bases not matched to a gene: 12. The CDR3 loop is CASSPSQGNMAEAFF. DNA for the CDR3: TGTGCCAGCAGCCCTTCACAGGGGAACATGGCTGAAGCTTTCTTT.

This clone was seen just once. This chain connects TRBV29-1 to TRBJ1-2; 7 bases fit TRBD1. Germline assignment: CDR1 SQVTM and CDR2 ANQGSEA. The CDR3 is 13 amino acids. Trimming took 6 bases from V and 5 from J; bases not matched to a gene: 9. CDR3 region: CSVQGPGTYGYTF. CDR3 sequence (DNA): TGCAGCGTACAGGGGCCGGGAACATATGGCTACACCTTC. The full variable domain, completed using reference TRBV29-1 and TRBJ1-2, is SAVISQKPSRDICQRGTSLTIQCQVDSQVTMMFWYRQQPGQSLTLIATANQGSEATYESGFVIDKFPISRPNLTFSTLTVSNMSPEDSSIYLCSVQGPGTYGYTFGSGTRLTVV.

The chain couples TRBV11-2 to TRBJ2-2; 14 nucleotides line up with TRBD2. The germline V gene encodes CDR1 SGHAT and CDR2 FQNNGV. This CDR3 has 19 amino acids. Trimming removed 5 bases from V and 1 base from J; junction bases left unmatched: 9. The DNA for the CDR3 is TGTGCCAGCAGCCCCGGACTAGCGGGGGGCCGGTTGAACACCGGGGAGCTGTTTTTT. Translated, it gives CASSPGLAGGRLNTGELFF.

This clone was recorded only once. The rearrangement joins TRBV7-6 to TRBJ1-5, with 11 bases aligning to TRBD1. CDR1 SGHVS and CDR2 FNYEAQ come from the germline V gene. This CDR3 has 15 residues. The V gene end was trimmed by 3 bases and the J gene end by 5 bases; junction bases not matched to a gene: 3. DNA for the CDR3: TGTGCCAGCAGCTTGGGGACAGGGGGTGATCAGCCCCAGCATTTT. As protein: CASSLGTGGDQPQHF.

The chain joins TRBV18 to TRBJ2-5; D not certain. Germline CDR1 KGHSH, CDR2 LQKENI. This CDR3 comprises 13 residues. The V end lost 2 bases, the J end lost 4 bases, and 8 bases lay between the germline ends. CDR3 DNA sequence: TGTGCCAGCTCACCAGGGCAGAGAGAGACCCAGTACTTC. It encodes CASSPGQRETQYF.

The chain employs TRBV5-8 and TRBJ2-1, with 9 nucleotides matching TRBD2. Unmatched junction bases numbered 18, after V lost 2 bases and J lost 3 bases. Germline loops: CDR1 SGHTS, CDR2 YDEGEE. CDR3 length equals 20 residues. The CDR3 loop is CASSFLRGLAGYINYNEQFF. The CDR3 DNA reads as TGTGCCAGCAGCTTTCTTCGGGGCCTAGCGGGATACATCAACTACAATGAGCAGTTCTTC.

This chain joins TRBV12-3 or TRBV12-4 and TRBJ1-2, with D perhaps TRBD1 (5 bases). The CDR3 totals 13 residues. The V end lost 4 bases, the J end lost 2 bases, and 8 bases lay between the germline ends. Here the CDR3 DNA reads TGTGCCAGCAGTTCACAGGAGAACTATGGCTACACCTTC. It specifies CASSSQENYGYTF.